This T cell receptor (beta chain) appears in the sequencing data of a study of T cells after yellow fever vaccination. Across the study: Those fractions that held only low numbers of cells were prepared using the SMART-Seq v4 Ultra Low Input RNA kit.

Study results and caveats: It was the secondary response that reached its peak faster, day 5 versus 15, but it was weaker.

Of note for this clonotype: As yet, its antigen is unknown.

Per the germline V gene, CDR1 is SNHLY and CDR2 is FYNNEI. The V end was cut by 8 bases, the J end by 8 bases, with 13 bases between. CDR3 size: 12 residues. TCRdb processed the 5' RACE reads anew with MiXCR; each CDR3 protein has one entry. The table records about 340,000 distinct CDR3 sequences, almost 4% of them present only once. This sample comprised PBMCs, obtained 5 days after the yellow fever booster vaccination. This sequence joins TRBV2 and TRBJ2-1; D is uncertain. The receptor comes from a young man who received the YFV17D yellow fever vaccine. As DNA, the CDR3 is TGTGCCAGCCACGGAGATGGCGATGAGCAGTTCTTC. Encoded protein: CASHGDGDEQFF.